Below, 13 T cell receptor beta chains from the same sample are listed, as sequenced in a study of cytomegalovirus exposure and HLA in healthy donors. 60 Vbeta and 13 Jbeta primers were used in PCR. This table comes from immunoSEQ multiplex PCR, and its TCRdb copy is limited to in-frame clones, with some not included. The sample holds tens of thousands of clones, 65% to 70% seen once. The sequenced material came from PBMCs. Receptors originate from a man aged 40-49 years in good health and CMV-seropositive.

The V gene is TRBV30, the J gene TRBJ2-7, with D maybe TRBD1 (6 bases). The V gene's germline CDR1 is GTSNPN and CDR2 SVGIG (reference sequence). With 1 base removed from V and 3 bases from J, the gap between germline ends came to 7 bases. This CDR3 is built from 12 residues. The CDR3 sequence is CAWSEQGYEQYF. The CDR3 DNA reads as TGTGCCTGGAGTGAACAGGGCTACGAGCAGTACTTC.

Judged by abundance, this clone is medium-sized. The V gene is TRBV11-2, the J gene TRBJ2-7; the D is unclear. Germline V gene data show CDR1 as SGHAT and CDR2 as FQNNGV. Between the trimmed V and J ends, which lost 0 bases and 6 bases, there was a span of 9 bases. The CDR3 runs 13 residues. The CDR3 loop reads CASSLESSGEQYF. CDR3 in DNA: TGTGCCAGCAGCTTAGAGAGCTCGGGCGAGCAGTACTTC. Filled out from reference TRBV11-2 and TRBJ2-7, the complete variable domain reads EAGVAQSPRYKIIEKRQSVAFWCNPISGHATLYWYQQILGQGPKLLIQFQNNGVVDDSQLPKDRFSAERLKGVDSTLKIQPAKLEDSAVYLCASSLESSGEQYFGPGTRLTVT.

The J gene is TRBJ2-5, the V gene TRBV5-1; the match to TRBD1 covers 8 bases. V trimming: 5 bases; J trimming: 6 bases; junction bases outside the gene matches: 12. The CDR3 consists of 15 residues. Germline V CDR1 and CDR2: SGHRS, YFSETQ. The chain's CDR3 is CASSPAPTGGQTQYF. The CDR3 nucleotides are TGCGCCAGCAGTCCGGCCCCCACAGGGGGTCAGACCCAGTACTTC.

The chain has TRBV4-1 and TRBJ1-4, with D possibly TRBD1 on 6 matching bases. This CDR3 comprises 16 residues. Germline loops: CDR1 MGHRA, CDR2 YSYEKL. V lost 3 bases, J lost 7 bases, and 18 bases lay in between. The CDR3 sequence is CASSQTHRQASEKLFF. DNA of the CDR3: TGCGCCAGCAGCCAGACCCATCGACAGGCAAGTGAAAAACTGTTTTTT.

This clone was seen once. This sequence joins TRBV5-1 and TRBJ1-4; D is undetermined. The V end was cut by 6 bases, the J end by 3 bases, with 12 bases between. The CDR3 is 14 residues long. CDR1 and CDR2 (germline): SGHRS, YFSETQ. In nucleotides, the CDR3 is TGCGCCAGCACCCCAGGAACGGCTAATGAAAAACTGTTTTTT. As protein: CASTPGTANEKLFF.

This clone turned up a few times. This chain uses TRBV5-1 with TRBJ2-1; 11 nucleotides match TRBD2. Germline V CDR1 and CDR2: SGHRS, YFSETQ. This CDR3 spans 16 amino acids. The V gene end was trimmed by 1 base and the J gene end by 5 bases; junction bases not matched to a gene: 5. CDR3 sequence: CASSLTGTSGNNEQFF. In nucleotides, the CDR3 is TGCGCCAGCAGCTTGACCGGGACTAGCGGAAACAATGAGCAGTTCTTC.

The chain uses TRBV4-2 and TRBJ2-5, with 7 bases that match TRBD2. Per germline, CDR1 LGHNA and CDR2 YNFKEQ. V shed 4 bases and J 5 bases; nucleotides not matched to a gene: 7. This CDR3 has 14 residues. The CDR3 DNA is TGTGCCAGCAGCCCCAGGGAGGGAGATGAGACCCAGTACTTC. Protein: CASSPREGDETQYF.

The chain has TRBV5-1 and TRBJ1-1, with D perhaps TRBD1 (6 bases). Trimming stripped 4 bases from V and 6 bases from J, with 16 bases between. CDR1 is SGHRS, CDR2 YFSETQ, per germline. This CDR3 region has 14 residues. CDR3: CASSPIAGAPEAFF. CDR3 bases: TGCGCCAGCAGCCCGATTGCGGGGGCGCCTGAAGCTTTCTTT.

This clone has only a few counts. The chain uses TRBV7-8 and TRBJ1-2, with D maybe TRBD1 (5 bases). Germline V gives CDR1 SGHVS, CDR2 FQNEAQ. V was clipped by 3 bases and J by 2 bases, with 13 bases between them. The CDR3 length is 15 residues. CDR3: CASSLGTMTNYGYTF. The CDR3, as DNA: TGTGCCAGCAGCTTGGGGACTATGACAAACTATGGCTACACCTTC. Variable domain in full (rest from reference TRBV7-8 and TRBJ1-2): GAGVSQSPRYKVAKRGQDVALRCDPISGHVSLFWYQQALGQGPEFLTYFQNEAQLDKSGLPSDRFFAERPEGSVSTLKIQRTQQEDSAVYLCASSLGTMTNYGYTFGSGTRLTVV.

The chain recombines TRBV5-4 with TRBJ2-5; maybe TRBD1 (6 bases). Trimming left V 0 bases short and J 3 bases short, with 9 bases between. CDR1 is SGHNT, CDR2 YYREEE, per germline (reference sequence). The CDR3 extends over 14 amino acids. The CDR3 sequence is CASSLESGEETQYF. The CDR3 DNA is TGTGCCAGCAGCTTGGAGTCAGGGGAAGAGACCCAGTACTTC.

The chain combines TRBV5-6 with TRBJ1-4, with D maybe TRBD1 (5 bases). Trimming pared 4 bases from V and 6 bases from J, leaving 13 bases between. This CDR3 region has 14 residues. Germline V lookup: CDR1 SGHDT, CDR2 YYEEEE. The CDR3 DNA reads TGTGCCAGCAGCGGCAACGGGGGGGATGAAAAACTGTTTTTT. Protein product: CASSGNGGDEKLFF.

This chain joins TRBV4-1 and TRBJ2-7, with 11 bases that match TRBD2. The CDR3 covers 15 residues. In germline, CDR1 is MGHRA, CDR2 YSYEKL. V lost 1 base to trimming and J lost 4 bases; unmatched junction nucleotides: 3. The CDR3 is CASSQGLAGPYEQYF. The CDR3 DNA follows: TGCGCCAGCAGCCAAGGACTAGCGGGACCTTACGAGCAGTACTTC.

This clone was counted between two and nine times. CDR3 nucleotides: TGTGCCAGTAGTACCCCCAGGGACAGGGGATTCCCTCCGACGTGGAGTGGGGCCAACGTCCTGACTTTC. The encoded protein is CASSTPRDRGFPPTWSGANVLTF. The chain carries TRBV19 and TRBJ2-6; 10 bases map to TRBD1. This CDR3 has 23 residues. The junction had 24 bases not matched to a gene; V was cut back by 4 bases and J by 3 bases. Germline CDR1 and CDR2: LNHDA and SQIVND (reference sequence).